What follows are 24 T cell receptor beta chains derived from one specimen sequenced in a study of cytomegalovirus exposure and HLA in healthy donors. Use of 60 Vbeta and 13 Jbeta primers characterized the PCR. Only in-frame clones appear in the TCRdb table, and some are missing; sequencing was by immunoSEQ multiplex PCR. This table holds approximately 160,000 clones, roughly four fifths found once. Specimen: PBMCs. Receptors were obtained from a man between 18 and 29 years old in good health and CMV-seronegative.

This clone was seen only once. The rearrangement links TRBV5-1 to TRBJ1-2; no definite D call. There are 15 residues in the CDR3. Germline loops: CDR1 SGHRS, CDR2 YFSETQ. The V end lost 1 base, the J end lost 3 bases, and 13 bases lay between the germline ends. The CDR3 sequence: CASSLYKSVDYGYTF. The CDR3 DNA reads TGCGCCAGCAGCTTGTATAAGTCGGTTGACTATGGCTACACCTTC.

The chain carries TRBV6-6 and TRBJ2-7; 8 nucleotides align to TRBD2. CDR3 length: 14 residues. After removal of 6 bases from V and 9 bases from J, the junction contained 13 bases not matched to a gene. Germline loops: CDR1 MNHNY, CDR2 SVGAGI (reference sequence). The DNA for the CDR3 is TGTGCCAGCAGCCCGGGACTAGAAAGCGAGCGGCAGTACTTC. It is translated as CASSPGLESERQYF.

The V and J genes are TRBV5-1 and TRBJ1-2; D not certain. Germline V gene data show CDR1 as SGHRS and CDR2 as YFSETQ. The V gene lost 4 bases and the J gene lost 4 bases, with 14 bases spanning the gap. This CDR3 has 14 residues. CDR3 in amino acids: CASSIPSRGYGYTF. The CDR3 coding sequence is TGCGCCAGCAGCATTCCCTCCCGAGGCTATGGCTACACCTTC.

The chain combines TRBV5-1 with TRBJ1-2, with TRBD1 identical over 8 bases. The germline V gene has CDR1 SGHRS and CDR2 YFSETQ. The V segment lost 2 bases and the J segment 8 bases; nucleotides outside the gene matches: 8. The CDR3 runs to 14 residues. CDR3 DNA: TGCGCCAGCAGCTTTAGATCCCAGGGGGCCGGCTACACCTTC. Protein sequence: CASSFRSQGAGYTF.

The chain uses TRBV28 and TRBJ2-5, with D possibly being TRBD2 (6 bases). Germline V gene lookup returns CDR1 MDHEN and CDR2 SYDVKM. V was cut by 2 bases and J by 6 bases, with 16 bases left in between. The CDR3 length is 15 residues. CDR3 sequence reads: CASSLGPGDHQTQYF. In DNA, the CDR3 is TGTGCCAGCAGTTTAGGCCCGGGGGACCACCAGACCCAGTACTTC.

For this clone: The junction departs from germline at one end; a sequencing error may be responsible. The rearrangement links TRBV4-3 to TRBJ2-7; 9 bases map to TRBD2. The CDR3 extends over 16 amino acids. The germline CDR1 and CDR2 sequences are LGHNA and YSLEER. In DNA form, the CDR3 reads TGCGCCAGCAGCCACTACACTCTAGCGGGAACCTACGAGCAGCACTTC. Translating gives CASSHYTLAGTYEQHF.

The chain uses TRBV9 and TRBJ1-6; D is possibly TRBD1 (5 bases). This CDR3 spans 16 amino acids. Between the trimmed V and J ends, which lost 4 bases and 7 bases, there was a span of 18 bases. Germline-derived CDR1 and CDR2 are SGDLS and YYNGEE. The CDR3 here is CASSSEGGQRNSPLHF. The CDR3 DNA follows: TGTGCCAGCAGCTCAGAAGGTGGACAAAGGAATTCACCCCTCCACTTT. Combining the CDR3 with reference TRBV9 and TRBJ1-6 gives the whole variable domain DSGVTQTPKHLITATGQRVTLRCSPRSGDLSVYWYQQSLDQGLQFLIQYYNGEERAKGNILERFSAQQFPDLHSELNLSSLELGDSALYFCASSSEGGQRNSPLHFGNGTRLTVT.

V gene TRBV11-2 combines with J gene TRBJ2-5, with TRBD2 matching 11 bases. CDR1 and CDR2 (germline): SGHAT, FQNNGV. This CDR3 is 17 amino acids long. V lost 5 bases, J lost 5 bases, and 13 bases stayed unmatched. The DNA for the CDR3 is TGTGCCAGCAGCCCTCCGGGACTAGCGGTTGAAAGGGAGACCCAGTACTTC. As protein: CASSPPGLAVERETQYF.

This clone has just one count. V is TRBV7-9 and J is TRBJ2-1; 9 bases are a match to TRBD2. The CDR3 is 18 amino acids. Germline-derived CDR1 and CDR2 are SEHNR and FQNEAQ (reference sequence). The ends lost 4 bases at V and 3 bases at J; junction bases unmatched: 13. CDR3 sequence (DNA): TGTGCCAGCAGCTCATCCCAGGCGGGAGGGCACTACTACAATGAGCAGTTCTTC. Translating gives CASSSSQAGGHYYNEQFF.

The chain links TRBV27 to TRBJ2-3, with 7 positions matching TRBD2. This CDR3 has 15 amino acids. Germline V gene data show CDR1 as MNHEY and CDR2 as SMNVEV (reference sequence). V trimming: 2 bases; J trimming: 5 bases; junction bases outside the gene matches: 7. CDR3 nucleotide sequence: TGTGCCAGCAGTTTAGGGCGGGAGTCAAGAGATACGCAGTATTTT. It yields the protein CASSLGRESRDTQYF.

This clone was detected only a few times. This sequence joins TRBV27 and TRBJ2-5; 10 bases are a match to TRBD1. Trimming at V came to 3 bases and at J to 4 bases, leaving 2 bases not matched to a gene. Germline loops: CDR1 MNHEY, CDR2 SMNVEV (reference sequence). CDR3 length: 14 amino acids. DNA of the CDR3: TGTGCCAGCAGTTTGAGACAGGGGGCAGAGACCCAGTACTTC. It specifies CASSLRQGAETQYF.

This clone came up a few times. The chain couples TRBV7-6 to TRBJ2-7, with a tentative D call TRBD2 (6 bases). Germline CDR1 reads SGHVS; CDR2 reads FNYEAQ. The V end lost 5 bases, the J end lost 5 bases, and 13 bases lay between the germline ends. The CDR3 is 13 residues long. The CDR3 sequence is CASSVGTDNEQYF. The CDR3 DNA reads as TGTGCCAGCAGCGTCGGGACTGACAACGAGCAGTACTTC.

The V and J genes are TRBV9 and TRBJ2-7; tentatively, D is TRBD2 (6 bases). Germline-derived CDR1 and CDR2 are SGDLS and YYNGEE. Trimming stripped 3 bases from V and 3 bases from J, with 10 bases between. The CDR3 runs to 13 residues. The CDR3 DNA reads TGTGCCAGCAGCGGTGGGGGAGGCTACGAGCAGTACTTC. Its translation is CASSGGGGYEQYF.

The rearrangement links TRBV19 to TRBJ2-4; TRBD1 aligns across 7 bases. The CDR3 has 15 amino acids. The V and J ends lost 4 bases and 1 base, in that order; junction bases with no gene match: 4. CDR1 LNHDA and CDR2 SQIVND come from the germline V gene (reference sequence). The CDR3 sequence: CASSRGGEAKNIQYF. CDR3 bases: TGTGCCAGTAGTAGAGGGGGCGAGGCCAAAAACATTCAGTACTTC.

The V gene is TRBV13, the J gene TRBJ2-1, with D possibly matching TRBD2 (5 bases). The CDR3 sequence is 13 residues long. V dropped 4 bases and J dropped 11 bases, with 15 bases sitting between them. Per the germline V gene, CDR1 is PRHDT and CDR2 is FYEKMQ (reference sequence). CDR3 sequence: CASSSDARGKQFF. The CDR3 nucleotides are TGTGCCAGCAGCTCGGACGCCCGAGGGAAGCAGTTCTTC.

The chain joins TRBV19 to TRBJ2-5, with D maybe TRBD2 (6 bases). Germline CDR1 and CDR2: LNHDA and SQIVND (reference sequence). This CDR3 spans 13 amino acids. Trimming pared 8 bases from V and 2 bases from J, leaving 12 bases between. CDR3 sequence (DNA): TGTGCCAGTCTCGGGGGAGCTCAAGAGACCCAGTACTTC. It encodes CASLGGAQETQYF. The full variable domain, with the rest looked up from reference TRBV19 and TRBJ2-5, is DGGITQSPKYLFRKEGQNVTLSCEQNLNHDAMYWYRQDPGQGLRLIYYSQIVNDFQKGDIAEGYSVSREKKESFPLTVTSAQKNPTAFYLCASLGGAQETQYFGPGTRLLVL.

The table lists this clone with a few counts. The gene calls are TRBV7-8 and TRBJ2-1; 10 bases align to TRBD2. V dropped 9 bases and J dropped 10; count of bases not matched to a gene: 9. The CDR3 has 13 amino acids. Germline V gives CDR1 SGHVS, CDR2 FQNEAQ. CDR3 sequence reads: CASRPAGGDEQFF. Here the CDR3 DNA reads TGTGCCAGTCGCCCAGCGGGAGGGGACGAGCAGTTCTTC. Filled out from reference TRBV7-8 and TRBJ2-1, the complete variable domain reads GAGVSQSPRYKVAKRGQDVALRCDPISGHVSLFWYQQALGQGPEFLTYFQNEAQLDKSGLPSDRFFAERPEGSVSTLKIQRTQQEDSAVYLCASRPAGGDEQFFGPGTRLTVL.

V and J are TRBV7-9 and TRBJ2-4, with 10 bases matching TRBD1. The CDR3 has 14 residues. V dropped 4 bases and J dropped 9; count of bases not matched to a gene: 6. Germline V CDR1 and CDR2: SEHNR, FQNEAQ (reference sequence). Here the CDR3 reads CASSSTGGSGIQYF. CDR3 nucleotide sequence: TGTGCCAGCAGCTCGACAGGGGGCTCGGGCATTCAGTACTTC.

This clone has just one count. The chain couples TRBV30 to TRBJ2-5; 8 positions match TRBD1. V trimming: 7 bases; J trimming: 6 bases; junction bases outside the gene matches: 10. The germline V gene has CDR1 GTSNPN and CDR2 SVGIG (reference sequence). The CDR3 is 13 residues long. The CDR3 region has the DNA TGTGCCTCAGGGGGCGGCCTGGCTAAGACCCAGTACTTC. This sequence encodes CASGGGLAKTQYF.

The chain recombines TRBV6-5 with TRBJ1-5; possibly TRBD1 for D (6 bases). Germline CDR1 and CDR2: MNHEY and SVGAGI. Deletions cut 10 bases from V and 3 bases from J, with 10 bases between. The CDR3 runs 12 residues. In nucleotides, the CDR3 is TGTGCCACCGGGGGGCCCAATCAGCCCCAGCATTTT. Translating it yields CATGGPNQPQHF.

The rearrangement uses TRBV6-1 and TRBJ1-5; 7 nucleotides match TRBD1. The CDR3 sequence is 15 residues long. Germline V gene sequence: CDR1 MNHNS, CDR2 SASEGT. V lost 6 bases to trimming and J lost 0 bases; unmatched junction nucleotides: 5. The CDR3 is CASSLDRNSNQPQHF. Written as DNA, the CDR3 is TGTGCCAGCAGCTTGGACAGGAATAGCAATCAGCCCCAGCATTTT.

The V and J genes are TRBV23-1 and TRBJ1-1, with 7 nucleotides matching TRBD1. TRBV23-1 is marked as an open reading frame, function uncertain. With 1 base clipped from V and 0 bases from J, the junction kept 5 bases outside the gene matches. The CDR3 runs 16 residues. The CDR3 DNA follows: TGCGCCAGCAGTCAATGTGAACAGGGGTTGAACACTGAAGCTTTCTTT. Its translation is CASSQCEQGLNTEAFF.

This clone was counted a single time. This chain links TRBV30 with TRBJ2-1; 14 bases fit TRBD2. The CDR3 spans 15 residues. Trimming removed 0 bases from V and 8 bases from J; junction bases left unmatched: 3. Germline V gene lookup returns CDR1 GTSNPN and CDR2 SVGIG (reference sequence). This CDR3 reads CAWSVGTSGSDEQFF. In DNA, the CDR3 is TGTGCCTGGAGTGTGGGGACTAGCGGGAGCGATGAGCAGTTCTTC.

The rearrangement joins TRBV4-3 to TRBJ1-2; 7 bases match TRBD1. Losses at the gene ends were 6 bases for V and 4 bases for J; bases not matched to a gene: 8. The CDR3 covers 14 residues. Germline V gene lookup returns CDR1 LGHNA and CDR2 YSLEER. CDR3 loop: CASREGQESYGYTF. Here the CDR3 DNA reads TGCGCCAGCAGAGAAGGACAGGAGAGCTATGGCTACACCTTC.